The rows below give T cell receptor beta chains drawn from one sample of a study of CD8+ T cells in alopecia areata. The protocol was immunoSEQ multiplex PCR, while the TCRdb copy is restricted to in-frame clones and leaves out a portion. This sample yields 150,000 or so clones, of which about 60% are seen a single time; approximately 4.8% belongs to the top ten. Material for sequencing was CD4+ T cells sorted from blood. All receptors come from a human donor in good health. Both conserved end residues are part of each CDR3. D genes are given only for firm matches. Not every row has a clone size; where given, it reads once, few, many or a size class.

CASSVLEGGEQFF	TGTGCCAGCAGTGTTCTGGAGGGAGGGGAGCAGTTCTTC	TRBJ2-1	TRBD2	13	TRBV25-1	-
CASSRGAGSLNTDTQYF	TGCGCCAGCAGCCGCGGAGCGGGATCCCTAAACACAGATACGCAGTATTTT	TRBJ2-3	TRBD2	17	TRBV5-1	once
CATSRDYGTGASNEQFF	TGTGCCACCAGCAGAGATTACGGGACGGGAGCTTCCAATGAGCAGTTCTTC	TRBJ2-1	-	17	TRBV15	few
CSVRQGGGEQYF	TGCAGCGTTCGTCAGGGGGGAGGCGAGCAGTACTTC	TRBJ2-7	-	12	TRBV29-1	few
CATSARFGRSYGYTF	TGTGCCACCAGCGCCCGTTTCGGGCGGAGCTATGGCTACACCTTC	TRBJ1-2	-	15	TRBV15	few
CAWSGGGEAGELFF	TGTGCCTGGAGTGGGGGCGGGGAGGCCGGGGAGCTGTTTTTT	TRBJ2-2	-	14	TRBV30	-
CSVETGGGLGTNTGELFF	TGCAGCGTCGAAACAGGGGGAGGACTAGGGACGAACACCGGGGAGCTGTTTTTT	TRBJ2-2	-	18	TRBV29-1	few
CASSSRQGDYEQYF	TGTGCCAGCAGCTCTCGACAGGGGGACTACGAGCAGTACTTC	TRBJ2-7	TRBD1	14	TRBV5-4	few
CASIGEGHTEAFF	TGTGCCAGCATTGGAGAGGGGCACACTGAAGCTTTCTTT	TRBJ1-1	-	13	TRBV7-9	-
CASSLDLDRGGLNIQYF	TGCGCCAGCAGCTTGGACCTGGACAGGGGAGGTTTGAACATTCAGTACTTC	TRBJ2-4	TRBD1	17	TRBV5-1	-
CASKRTAGNTIYF	TGTGCCAGCAAACGTACGGCTGGAAACACCATATATTTT	TRBJ1-3	-	13	TRBV27	-
CSATMTSGNTGELFF	TGCAGCGCTACGATGACTAGCGGGAACACCGGGGAGCTGTTTTTT	TRBJ2-2	TRBD2	15	TRBV29-1	few
CSVEGRGLYEQYF	TGCAGCGTTGAGGGCAGGGGGTTATACGAGCAGTACTTC	TRBJ2-7	TRBD1	13	TRBV29-1	few
CSVDLAVGETQYF	TGCAGCGTTGATTTGGCAGTAGGGGAGACCCAGTACTTC	TRBJ2-5	-	13	TRBV29-1	-
CASSLELKTEAFF	TGTGCCAGCAGCTTAGAGTTAAAAACTGAAGCTTTCTTT	TRBJ1-1	-	13	TRBV7-8	-
CATDSGIYNEQFF	TGTGCCACCGACAGTGGAATTTACAATGAGCAGTTCTTC	TRBJ2-1	-	13	TRBV25-1	-
CASSAQGTRPMYF	TGTGCCAGCAGTGCACAGGGCACTAGACCAATGTACTTC	TRBJ2-7	-	13	TRBV6-5	-
CASSTSSGEQFF	TGTGCCAGCAGCACATCCTCCGGTGAGCAGTTCTTC	TRBJ2-1	-	12	TRBV7-9	-
CASSPTGRETQYF	TGTGCCAGCAGCCCGACAGGTCGGGAGACCCAGTACTTC	TRBJ2-5	-	13	TRBV7-2	-
CASDRVGEKLFF	TGTGCCTCTGACAGGGTCGGTGAAAAACTGTTTTTT	TRBJ1-4	TRBD1	12	TRBV30	-